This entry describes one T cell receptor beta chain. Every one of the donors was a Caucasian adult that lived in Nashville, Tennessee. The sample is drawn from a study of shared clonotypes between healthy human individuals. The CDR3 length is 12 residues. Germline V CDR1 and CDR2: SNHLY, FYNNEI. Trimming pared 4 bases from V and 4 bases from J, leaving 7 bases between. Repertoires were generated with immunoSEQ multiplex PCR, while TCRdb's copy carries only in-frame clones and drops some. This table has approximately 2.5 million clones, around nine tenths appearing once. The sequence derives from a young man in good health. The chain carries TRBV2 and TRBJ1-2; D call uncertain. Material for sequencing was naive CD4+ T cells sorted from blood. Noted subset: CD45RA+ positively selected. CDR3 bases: TGTGCCAGCAGTGCCGAAACCTATGGCTACACCTTC. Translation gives CASSAETYGYTF.